These T cell receptor beta chains were read from a single sample in a study of T cells in Graves' hyperthyroidism and ophthalmopathy. TCRdb redid the calling of the multiplex PCR reads with MiXCR, one entry per CDR3 protein. Of 300,000 to 500,000 distinct CDR3 sequences listed, about 14% were seen once; the top ten hold approximately 27%. Source material: blood. All receptors come from a man aged 50 or older with Graves' ophthalmopathy. Each CDR3 is given with its conserved first and last residue. The D gene is left open where the match is weak. Where a row states a size, it is once, few, many or the class of an expanded clone; other rows omit it.

TRBV3-1	many	TRBJ1-1	-	TGTGCCAGCAGCCAGACCGGGCCGAACACTGAAGCTTTCTTT	CASSQTGPNTEAFF
TRBV19	few	TRBJ2-3	TRBD1	TGTGCCAGTAGGCGGACAGGGGGCGGAGATACGCAGTATTTT	CASRRTGGGDTQYF
TRBV18	many	TRBJ2-1	-	TGTGCCAGCTCACCCCCAGGGACCAATGAGCAGTTCTTC	CASSPPGTNEQFF
TRBV4-1	-	TRBJ2-1	TRBD2	TGCGCCAGCACCTTGCCAGGAGCGGGGGGGAATGAGCAGTTCTTC	CASTLPGAGGNEQFF
TRBV7-9	many	TRBJ2-7	-	TGTGCCAGCAGCCCTCCGGCCGCGCGGAACGAGCAGTACTTC	CASSPPAARNEQYF
TRBV28	many	TRBJ2-4	-	TGTGCCAGCAGCCTTGAAGTACTAGCCAAAAACATTCAGTACTTC	CASSLEVLAKNIQYF
TRBV7-9	few	TRBJ2-7	-	TGTGCCAGCAGCCCGGGACTTTTCTACGAGCAGTACTTC	CASSPGLFYEQYF
TRBV28	many	TRBJ1-2	TRBD1	TGTGCCAGCACCTCCCCGACAGGGCCCACGGTTGGCTACACCTTC	CASTSPTGPTVGYTF
TRBV20-1	many	TRBJ2-1	-	TGCAGTGCTAGAGATACGCGGGGGCCGCGGGATGAGCAGTTCTTC	CSARDTRGPRDEQFF
TRBV12-3/TRBV12-4	-	TRBJ2-6	TRBD2	TGTGCCAGCAGTTTATTAGCGGGTGGGGCCAACGTCCTGACTTTC	CASSLLAGGANVLTF
TRBV20-1	many	TRBJ2-1	TRBD2	TGCAGTGCTAGATTTTTGCGGGAGGGTATCAGTAGTGTGGATGAGCAGTTCTTC	CSARFLREGISSVDEQFF
TRBV15	few	TRBJ1-5	-	TGTGCCACCAGCAGAGTCGCGGGGAATCAGCCCCAGCATTTT	CATSRVAGNQPQHF
TRBV15	many	TRBJ1-2	TRBD1	TGTGCCACCAGCAGAGATTTACAGGGGCATCCTGGCTACACCTTC	CATSRDLQGHPGYTF
TRBV29-1	-	TRBJ2-1	-	TGCAGCGTTGATCCGGGACACCTGCGCTCCTACAATGAGCAGTTCTTC	CSVDPGHLRSYNEQFF
TRBV20-1	many	TRBJ1-3	-	TGCAGTGCCATAGACACAATCTCTGGAAACACCATATATTTT	CSAIDTISGNTIYF
TRBV3-1	many	TRBJ2-2	-	TGTGCCAGCAGCCCTTACAACGCGAACACCGGGGAGCTGTTTTTT	CASSPYNANTGELFF
TRBV7-6	-	TRBJ2-3	-	TGTGCCAGCAGCAACCAGGACGCCCCCACGCAGTATTTT	CASSNQDAPTQYF
TRBV30	many	TRBJ1-2	-	TGTGCCTGTCCGAAATGGGGGGGGGACTATGGCTACACCTTC	CACPKWGGDYGYTF
TRBV27	few	TRBJ2-3	-	TGTGCCAGCAGTTCCCAGACTAGGGTCCGCACAGATACGCAGTATTTT	CASSSQTRVRTDTQYF
TRBV29-1	-	TRBJ2-7	-	TGCAGCGTTGAAGAGACGGCGGCGTCCTCCTACGAGCAGTACTTC	CSVEETAASSYEQYF
TRBV18	many	TRBJ2-1	TRBD2	TGTGCCAGCTCACCAGTTCAGACTAGCGGGAGGGGAGAGCAGTTCTTC	CASSPVQTSGRGEQFF